The clone carrying this T cell receptor beta chain was recorded a few times. Its specificity is not known. The sample originates from a study of response to subunit inactivated influenza vaccine. Study findings and constraints: Authors suggested seasonal influenza vaccinations each recruit few new T cells.

TCRdb processed the RT-PCR reads anew with MiXCR; each CDR3 protein has one entry. The data contain over 400,000 distinct CDR3 sequences, about a tenth of them seen just once; the ten biggest clones take up less than 15%. Trimming removed 1 base from V and 3 bases from J, with 13 bases in between. The germline CDR1 and CDR2 sequences are SGHTA and FQGNSA. The CDR3 runs 16 residues. The rearrangement uses TRBV7-2 and TRBJ2-1; a possible D gene is TRBD2 (7 bases). The receptor's source is a man between 50 and 59 years old who received an inactivated influenza vaccine. Here the sequenced sample was PBMCs from blood, taken roughly 46 days after vaccination. The CDR3 reads CASSLGVRGLYNEQFF. In DNA form, the CDR3 reads TGTGCCAGCAGCTTAGGGGTGCGGGGGCTCTACAATGAGCAGTTCTTC.